This T cell receptor (beta chain) was sequenced for a study of somatic mutations in cytotoxic T cells in rheumatoid arthritis. Assay used: immunoSEQ multiplex PCR; TCRdb lists only in-frame clones, some missing. The sample lists about 7,400 clones; more than 80% were seen once. This CDR3 is 15 amino acids long. Germline V gene data show CDR1 as SNHLY and CDR2 as FYNNEI. Trimming stripped 10 bases from V and 0 bases from J, with 13 bases between. The chain joins TRBV2 to TRBJ2-6, with TRBD2 as a possible D gene (6 bases). The receptor comes from a woman aged 70-85 years with rheumatoid arthritis. The sequenced material came from CD8+ T cells sorted from blood. The CDR3 loop is CATKFGGSGANVLTF. Here the CDR3 DNA reads TGTGCCACCAAGTTCGGGGGCTCTGGGGCCAACGTCCTGACTTTC.